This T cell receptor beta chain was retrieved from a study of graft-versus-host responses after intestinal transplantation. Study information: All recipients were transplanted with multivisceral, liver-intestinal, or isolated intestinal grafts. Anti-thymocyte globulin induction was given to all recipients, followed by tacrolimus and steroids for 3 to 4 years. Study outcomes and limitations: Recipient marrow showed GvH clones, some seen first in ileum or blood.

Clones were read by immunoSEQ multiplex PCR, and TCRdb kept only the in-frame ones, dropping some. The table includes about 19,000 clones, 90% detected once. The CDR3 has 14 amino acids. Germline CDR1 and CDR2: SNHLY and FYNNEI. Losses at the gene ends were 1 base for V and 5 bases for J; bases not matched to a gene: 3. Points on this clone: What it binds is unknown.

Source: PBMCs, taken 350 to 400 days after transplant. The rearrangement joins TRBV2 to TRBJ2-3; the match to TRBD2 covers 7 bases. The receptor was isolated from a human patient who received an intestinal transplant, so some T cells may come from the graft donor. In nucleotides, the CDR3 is TGTGCCAGCAGTGAAGGGACTAGAGGAGATACGCAGTATTTT. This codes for CASSEGTRGDTQYF.